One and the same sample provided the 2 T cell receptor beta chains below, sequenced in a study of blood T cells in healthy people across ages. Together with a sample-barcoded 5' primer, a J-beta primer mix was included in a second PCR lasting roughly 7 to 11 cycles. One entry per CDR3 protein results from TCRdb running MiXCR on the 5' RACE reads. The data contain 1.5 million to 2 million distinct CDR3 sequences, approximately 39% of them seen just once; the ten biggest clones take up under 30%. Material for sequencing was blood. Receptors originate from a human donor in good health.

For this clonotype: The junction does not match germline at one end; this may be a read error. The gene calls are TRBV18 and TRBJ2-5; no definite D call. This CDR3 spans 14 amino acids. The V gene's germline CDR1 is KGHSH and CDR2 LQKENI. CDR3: CASSPPITQETRYF. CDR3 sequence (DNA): TGTGCCAGCTCACCACCTATCACACAAGAGACCCGGTACTTC.

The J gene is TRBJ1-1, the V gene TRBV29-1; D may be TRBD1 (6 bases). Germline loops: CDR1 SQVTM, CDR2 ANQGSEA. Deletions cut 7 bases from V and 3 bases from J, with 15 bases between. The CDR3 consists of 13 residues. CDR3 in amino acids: CSAVPGVHTEAFF. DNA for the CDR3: TGCAGCGCTGTCCCAGGGGTTCACACTGAAGCTTTCTTT.